One sample yielded the 9 T cell receptor beta chains listed below, sequenced in a study of blood T cells in healthy people across ages. The second PCR ran roughly 6 to 11 cycles with a sample-barcoded 5' primer and J-beta primers. TCRdb recomputed calls from the 5' RACE reads with MiXCR, one row per CDR3 protein. This table holds under 850,000 distinct CDR3 sequences, around 36% found once. Sequenced: blood. These receptors were obtained from a man aged 18-30 years in good health.

The rearrangement joins TRBV19 to TRBJ2-7, with 13 bases fitting TRBD2. Germline CDR1 is LNHDA and CDR2 is SQIVND (reference sequence). The CDR3 covers 14 residues. The V gene end was trimmed by 5 bases and the J gene end by 9 bases; junction bases not matched to a gene: 7. CDR3 nucleotide sequence: TGTGCCAGTAGTCTTCGGACTAGCGGGGGAACGCAGTACTTC. This translates into CASSLRTSGGTQYF.

This clonotype has only one observation. The chain joins TRBV6-5 to TRBJ2-5; the match to TRBD2 covers 7 bases. V lost 2 bases to trimming and J lost 2 bases; unmatched junction nucleotides: 5. CDR3 length: 15 amino acids. Looked up from germline, CDR1 is MNHEY and CDR2 is SVGAGI. The CDR3 sequence is CASSYIGGTQETQYF. CDR3 in DNA: TGTGCCAGCAGTTACATCGGGGGGACGCAAGAGACCCAGTACTTC.

This clonotype came up a few times. V and J are TRBV7-2 and TRBJ2-7; D is perhaps TRBD1 or TRBD2 (6 bases each). V lost 2 bases to trimming and J lost 8 bases, with 10 bases between them. The CDR3 spans 12 residues. CDR1 SGHTA and CDR2 FQGNSA come from the germline V gene. CDR3 nucleotides: TGTGCCAGCAGCTTACAAGGGGGGCAGCAGTACTTC. As protein: CASSLQGGQQYF.

The CDR3 coding sequence is TGTGCCAGCAGCCCGCCGGGACGGCGAGGAAGTGGCTACACCTTC. The encoded protein is CASSPPGRRGSGYTF. The chain employs TRBV7-2 and TRBJ1-2; possibly TRBD1 for D (5 bases). V was shortened by 5 bases and J by 7 bases, with 20 bases between the two germline ends. This CDR3 has 15 amino acids. From germline, CDR1 is SGHTA and CDR2 FQGNSA. Drawing the rest from reference TRBV7-2 and TRBJ1-2, the complete variable domain is GAGVSQSPSNKVTEKGKDVELRCDPISGHTALYWYRQSLGQGLEFLIYFQGNSAPDKSGLPSDRFSAERTGGSVSTLTIQRTQQEDSAVYLCASSPPGRRGSGYTFGSGTRLTVV.

The sample holds a few counts of this clonotype. The gene calls are TRBV6-5 and TRBJ2-3; D gene unclear. The V gene's germline CDR1 is MNHEY and CDR2 SVGAGI. The V gene lost 0 bases and the J gene lost 0 bases, with 19 bases spanning the gap. This CDR3 is built from 19 residues. The CDR3 here is CASSYSISGIYLSTDTQYF. The CDR3 region has the DNA TGTGCCAGCAGTTACTCGATCTCTGGCATTTACCTTAGCACAGATACGCAGTATTTT.

This chain uses TRBV5-6 with TRBJ2-3; the D is unclear. V was pared by 4 bases and J by 11 bases, with 14 bases between. The CDR3 length is 12 residues. The germline gives CDR1 SGHDT, CDR2 YYEEEE. CDR3 in DNA: TGTGCCAGCAGCCGAGACGCAATTAAGCAGTATTTT. This codes for CASSRDAIKQYF. The full variable domain, completed using reference TRBV5-6 and TRBJ2-3, is DAGVTQSPTHLIKTRGQQVTLRCSPKSGHDTVSWYQQALGQGPQFIFQYYEEEERQRGNFPDRFSGHQFPNYSSELNVNALLLGDSALYLCASSRDAIKQYFGPGTRLTVL.

The V call is TRBV4-1, the J call TRBJ1-6, with D unclear. This CDR3 has 16 amino acids. Germline V gives CDR1 MGHRA, CDR2 YSYEKL. V lost 0 bases and J lost 2, with 8 bases in between. CDR3 DNA: TGCGCCAGCAGCCAAGATTTAAGTACCTATAATTCACCCCTCCACTTT. This translates into CASSQDLSTYNSPLHF.

The V call is TRBV14, the J call TRBJ2-3; the D is unclear. The germline V gene has CDR1 SGHDN and CDR2 FVKESK. The ends were cut back, 4 bases at V and 2 bases at J, with 19 bases in the middle. This CDR3 comprises 17 residues. The DNA of the CDR3 is TGTGCCAGCAGCCGGACCCCACAGATCCATTTCACAGATACGCAGTATTTT. This encodes CASSRTPQIHFTDTQYF.

The sample holds many counts of this clonotype. This chain uses TRBV9 with TRBJ2-5; the match to TRBD2 covers 7 bases. The CDR3 runs to 18 residues. V shed 0 bases and J 1 base; nucleotides not matched to a gene: 12. Germline-derived CDR1 and CDR2 are SGDLS and YYNGEE. The CDR3 loop reads CASSVGYSISGGQETQYF. The CDR3 DNA reads TGTGCCAGCAGCGTAGGCTATTCCATTTCGGGGGGCCAAGAGACCCAGTACTTC.